Reported below is one T cell receptor beta chain. Its specific antigen is unknown. The sample holds no much larger clone one base away, and base qualities are not on file. Trimming takes 7 bases from V and 8 bases from J, and the germline ends sit 17 bases apart. Via the germline V gene, CDR1 is SNHLY and CDR2 FYNNEI. The CDR3 covers 13 residues, taking in both the cysteine and the phenylalanine. Solely the CDR3 DNA is kept, with 39 bases framed from the first base. The treatment or condition label for this specimen denotes: randomized to nivolumab then ipilimumab (arm A) or the reverse (arm B). Prior DNA-damaging chemotherapy had not been received by any trial patient. On a FACS Aria II flow cytometer, live CD3+CD8+ cells that were negative for CD19 and CD56 were sorted from thawed PBMCs. The samples were obtained from melanoma patients enrolled in CheckMate 064, an open-label, randomized phase II trial testing sequential checkpoint blockade. Peripheral blood mononuclear cells were collected by leukapheresis, purified with Ficoll-Paque, and frozen in human serum with roughly 10% DMSO. Immediately after sorting, the purity of sorted blood CD3+CD8+ cells was verified to be >98%, after which DNA was extracted.

The entry originates in a study of sequential checkpoint blockade in melanoma (dated by TCRdb to the late 2010s). With respect to the entire study: Patients were assigned by 1:1 randomization to either first-line nivolumab followed by ipilimumab (arm A) or ipilimumab followed by nivolumab (arm B). Both trial sequences were followed by maintenance nivolumab.

Overall results and qualifications from the work: Validation of the response-prediction model combining TCR metrics and mutation burden is needed in larger, independent patient cohorts.

TCRbeta CDR3 regions were immunosequenced from genomic DNA with the immunoSEQ Assay. Prior to high-throughput sequencing, genomic DNA was amplified by bias-controlled multiplex PCR. On the authors' methods: To quantify the absolute abundance of each unique TCRbeta CDR3 region, the sequences were collapsed and filtered. Clonality, defined as 1 minus Pielou's evenness, was calculated using only productive rearrangements. A previously published method was used to identify clones with significantly greater frequencies in on-treatment samples than in baseline samples. Here the immuneACCESS table is served through TCRdb, limited to in-frame sequences with V and J called. Missing clones are a known gap in these copies; in checked studies unresolved V genes cover under half, and the rest lacks a known reason. V and J calls and clone size are those listed in that table; D and trimming were worked out from the DNA. Recorded for this sample are tens of thousands of clones; more than 70% of them occurred a single time. The ten top clones hold roughly 12% of the sample.

This receptor was obtained from a human donor with melanoma. The chain is made from TRBV2 and TRBJ1-2, with the D gene too uncertain to name. The sequences come from CD8+ T cells sorted from blood (inferred from file names), collected from a patient given nivolumab and ipilimumab in sequence. The nucleotide sequence is given as TGTGCCAGCACGCACGAGGGCACTGGGGGCTACACCTTC. Translated, this gives CASTHEGTGGYTF.